This TCR beta chain was found in a study of post-analysis software for immune sequencing data. Study findings and constraints: For normalized Chao1 diversity, multiple sclerosis patients scored significantly lower than controls did. Roughly 5 TRBV segments, TRBV5-6, TRBV5-1 and TRBV20-1 among them, were found more frequent in patients than controls. Those samples that were prepared in the same batch co-clustered strongly by F measure.

As to this clonotype: The target antigen is unknown.

Libraries were made from TCR beta cDNA, and they carried unique molecular identifiers. Roughly 500,000 cDNA molecules were obtained from about 0.98 to 11 million T cells. TCRdb passed the PCR reads through MiXCR, listing each CDR3 protein once. The data hold 750,000 to 950,000 distinct CDR3 sequences, with roughly 50% observed a single time. CDR3 size: 18 residues. V shed 4 bases, J shed 6 bases, and the junction held 17 bases outside the gene matches. CDR1 SGHTA and CDR2 FQGTGA come from the germline V gene. Sequencing was carried out using blood. This chain uses TRBV7-3 with TRBJ2-7, with 11 bases matching TRBD2. This receptor was obtained from a girl under 18 with multiple sclerosis. CDR3 bases: TGTGCCAGCAGCTCCCTCGGAGAGCTTAGCGGGGGGGCAGGCGAGCAGTACTTC. It specifies CASSSLGELSGGAGEQYF. The full variable domain, completed using reference TRBV7-3 and TRBJ2-7, is GAGVSQTPSNKVTEKGKYVELRCDPISGHTALYWYRQSLGQGPEFLIYFQGTGAADDSGLPNDRFFAVRPEGSVSTLKIQRTERGDSAVYLCASSSLGELSGGAGEQYFGPGTRLTVT.